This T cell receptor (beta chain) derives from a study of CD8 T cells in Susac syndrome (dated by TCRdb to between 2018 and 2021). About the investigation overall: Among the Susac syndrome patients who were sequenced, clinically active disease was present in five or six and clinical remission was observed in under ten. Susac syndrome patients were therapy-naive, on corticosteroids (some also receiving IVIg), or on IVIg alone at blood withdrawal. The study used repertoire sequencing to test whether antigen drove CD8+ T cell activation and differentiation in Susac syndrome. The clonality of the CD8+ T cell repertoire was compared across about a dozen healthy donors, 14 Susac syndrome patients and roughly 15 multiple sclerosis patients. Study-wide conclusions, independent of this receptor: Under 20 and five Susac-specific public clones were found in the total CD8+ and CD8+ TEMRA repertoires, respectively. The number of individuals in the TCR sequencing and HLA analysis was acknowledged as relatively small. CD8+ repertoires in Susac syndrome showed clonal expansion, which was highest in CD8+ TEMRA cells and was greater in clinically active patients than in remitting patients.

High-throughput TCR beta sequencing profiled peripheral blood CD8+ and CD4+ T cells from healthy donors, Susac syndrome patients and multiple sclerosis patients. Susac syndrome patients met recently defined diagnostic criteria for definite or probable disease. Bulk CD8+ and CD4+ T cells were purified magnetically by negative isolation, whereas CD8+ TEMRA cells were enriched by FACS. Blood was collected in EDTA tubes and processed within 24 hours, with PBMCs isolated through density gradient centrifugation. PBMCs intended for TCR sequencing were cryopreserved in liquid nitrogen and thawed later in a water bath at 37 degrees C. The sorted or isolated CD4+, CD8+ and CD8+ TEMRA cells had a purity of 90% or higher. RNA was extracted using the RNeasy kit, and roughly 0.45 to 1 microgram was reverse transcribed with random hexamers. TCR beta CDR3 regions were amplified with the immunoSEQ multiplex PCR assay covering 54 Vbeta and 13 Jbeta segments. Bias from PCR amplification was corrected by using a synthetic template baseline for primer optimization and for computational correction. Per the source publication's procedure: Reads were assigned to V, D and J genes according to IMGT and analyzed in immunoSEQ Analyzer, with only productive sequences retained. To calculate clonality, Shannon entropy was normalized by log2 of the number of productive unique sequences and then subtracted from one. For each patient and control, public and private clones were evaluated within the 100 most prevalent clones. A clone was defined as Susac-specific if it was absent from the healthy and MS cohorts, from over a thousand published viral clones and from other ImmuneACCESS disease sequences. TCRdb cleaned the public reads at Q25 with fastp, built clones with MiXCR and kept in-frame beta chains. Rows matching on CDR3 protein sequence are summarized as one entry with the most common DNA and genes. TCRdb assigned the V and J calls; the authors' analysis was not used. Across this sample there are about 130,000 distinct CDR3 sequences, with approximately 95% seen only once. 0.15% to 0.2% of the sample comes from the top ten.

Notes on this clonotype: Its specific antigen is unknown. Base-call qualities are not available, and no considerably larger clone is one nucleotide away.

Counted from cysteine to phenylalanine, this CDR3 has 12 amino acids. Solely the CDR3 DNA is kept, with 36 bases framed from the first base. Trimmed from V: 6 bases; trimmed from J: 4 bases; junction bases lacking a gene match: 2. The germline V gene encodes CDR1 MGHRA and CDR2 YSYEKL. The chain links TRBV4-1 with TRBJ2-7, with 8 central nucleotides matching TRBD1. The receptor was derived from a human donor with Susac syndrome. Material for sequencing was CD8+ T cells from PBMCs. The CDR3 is CASSRQGYEQYF. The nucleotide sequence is TGCGCCAGCAGTCGACAGGGGTACGAGCAGTACTTC.